This is a list of T cell receptor beta chains from one sample in a study of vaccination and CD4 T cells after COVID-19. These receptors have no known antigen. TCRdb re-derived calls from the PCR reads in MiXCR, one entry per CDR3 protein. The data contain about 9,500 distinct CDR3 sequences, roughly 67% of them singletons. Sequencing was performed on CD4+ T cells from blood, cultured in vitro. All receptors come from a human donor who had recovered from COVID-19. Each CDR3 is given with its conserved first and last residue. The D gene is left open where the match is weak. The listing skips clone size in some rows; elsewhere it reads once, few, many or a size class.

J: TRBJ2-5; D: NA; V: TRBV19; length: 14; size: NA; CDR3: CASSPARVRETQYF; DNA: TGTGCCAGTAGTCCCGCCCGGGTCCGGGAGACCCAGTACTTC
J: TRBJ1-1; D: NA; V: TRBV25-1; length: 17; size: large; CDR3: CASSELRGIGVNTEAFF; DNA: TGTGCCAGCAGTGAATTGAGGGGAATAGGGGTGAACACTGAAGCTTTCTTT
J: TRBJ2-6; D: NA; V: TRBV7-3; length: 12; size: NA; CDR3: CASSSGANVLTF; DNA: TGTGCCAGTAGCTCTGGGGCCAACGTCCTGACTTTC
J: TRBJ1-6; D: NA; V: TRBV4-2; length: 15; size: NA; CDR3: CASSQEGLGGSPLHF; DNA: TGTGCCAGCAGCCAAGAAGGACTTGGGGGCTCACCCCTCCACTTT
J: TRBJ1-5; D: TRBD1; V: TRBV9; length: 15; size: NA; CDR3: CASSAGTGSNQPQHF; DNA: TGTGCCAGCAGCGCAGGGACAGGGTCCAATCAGCCCCAGCATTTT
J: TRBJ2-3; D: TRBD2; V: TRBV20-1; length: 10; size: NA; CDR3: CSATRAGPHF; DNA: TGCAGTGCGACCAGAGCGGGACCACATTTT
J: TRBJ1-6; D: NA; V: TRBV6-1; length: 16; size: NA; CDR3: CASSEWKDSYNSPLHF; DNA: TGTGCCAGCAGTGAATGGAAGGACTCCTATAATTCACCCCTCCACTTT
J: TRBJ1-5; D: NA; V: TRBV5-6; length: 15; size: once; CDR3: CASSLGWNSNQPQHF; DNA: TGTGCCAGCAGCTTGGGCTGGAATAGCAATCAGCCCCAGCATTTT
J: TRBJ2-5; D: TRBD2; V: TRBV20-1; length: 16; size: NA; CDR3: CSAQRTSGGAQETQYF; DNA: TGCAGTGCGCAGCGGACTAGCGGGGGTGCCCAAGAGACCCAGTACTTC
J: TRBJ1-2; D: NA; V: TRBV2; length: 14; size: NA; CDR3: CASSSGQGFFSHTF; DNA: TGTGCCAGCAGTTCAGGGCAGGGTTTCTTTAGCCACACCTTC
J: TRBJ2-3; D: NA; V: TRBV7-2; length: 15; size: NA; CDR3: CASSPDPYRTDTQYF; DNA: TGTGCCAGCAGCCCCGACCCTTATCGCACAGATACGCAGTATTTT
J: TRBJ2-4; D: NA; V: TRBV6-5; length: 21; size: once; CDR3: CASSYSIDGAAAALAKNIQYF; DNA: TGTGCCAGCAGTTACTCGATCGACGGGGCGGCAGCGGCCCTAGCCAAAAACATTCAGTACTTC
J: TRBJ1-2; D: NA; V: TRBV12-3/TRBV12-4; length: 13; size: few; CDR3: CASSPRKWTGYTF; DNA: TGTGCCAGCAGCCCACGGAAATGGACAGGCTACACCTTC
J: TRBJ1-1; D: NA; V: TRBV20-1; length: 14; size: once; CDR3: CSARYWGSYTEAFF; DNA: TGCAGTGCTAGATATTGGGGATCATACACTGAAGCTTTCTTT
J: TRBJ1-2; D: NA; V: TRBV10-3; length: 12; size: NA; CDR3: CAISETRVGYTF; DNA: TGTGCCATCAGTGAGACGAGGGTCGGCTACACCTTC
J: TRBJ1-2; D: NA; V: TRBV2; length: 14; size: NA; CDR3: CASSVDSVDYGYTF; DNA: TGTGCCAGCAGTGTCGACTCAGTGGACTATGGCTACACCTTC
J: TRBJ1-2; D: NA; V: TRBV15; length: 15; size: few; CDR3: CATSRDQGLGYGYTF; DNA: TGTGCCACCAGCAGAGATCAGGGACTGGGCTATGGCTACACCTTC
J: TRBJ1-4; D: NA; V: TRBV20-1; length: 15; size: NA; CDR3: CSARDLGGGNEKLFF; DNA: TGCAGTGCTAGAGATCTGGGGGGGGGTAATGAAAAACTGTTTTTT
J: TRBJ1-4; D: NA; V: TRBV20-1; length: 13; size: NA; CDR3: CSARGAANEKLFF; DNA: TGCAGTGCTAGAGGGGCTGCTAATGAAAAACTGTTTTTT
J: TRBJ1-1; D: TRBD1; V: TRBV6-1; length: 13; size: NA; CDR3: CASSRTGGYEAFF; DNA: TGTGCCAGCAGCCGGACAGGGGGTTATGAAGCTTTCTTT
J: TRBJ1-1; D: NA; V: TRBV2; length: 16; size: once; CDR3: CASSEGRGGPNTEAFF; DNA: TGTGCCAGCAGTGAAGGCCGGGGGGGACCGAACACTGAAGCTTTCTTT
J: TRBJ1-5; D: NA; V: TRBV20-1; length: 16; size: NA; CDR3: CSARPGPWGSNQPQHF; DNA: TGCAGTGCTAGACCGGGACCTTGGGGGAGCAATCAGCCCCAGCATTTT
J: TRBJ2-2; D: TRBD1; V: TRBV2; length: 14; size: NA; CDR3: CASHRTGVTGELFF; DNA: TGTGCCAGCCATAGGACAGGGGTGACGGGGGAGCTGTTTTTT
J: TRBJ2-7; D: TRBD1; V: TRBV6-1; length: 15; size: few; CDR3: CASRNSGTASYEQYF; DNA: TGTGCCAGCAGGAATTCCGGGACAGCTTCCTACGAGCAGTACTTC
J: TRBJ1-2; D: NA; V: TRBV7-6; length: 17; size: large; CDR3: CASSLAGLGGNLYGYTF; DNA: TGTGCCAGCAGCTTAGCCGGGTTAGGCGGGAACCTCTATGGCTACACCTTC
J: TRBJ2-7; D: NA; V: TRBV6-1; length: 13; size: NA; CDR3: CASSTQNSYEQYF; DNA: TGTGCCAGCAGTACACAGAATTCCTACGAGCAGTACTTC
J: TRBJ1-1; D: NA; V: TRBV10-3; length: 11; size: few; CDR3: CAIRDREAAFF; DNA: TGTGCCATTCGGGACCGTGAGGCGGCTTTCTTT
J: TRBJ1-4; D: NA; V: TRBV15; length: 15; size: NA; CDR3: CATSGRHRTNEKLFF; DNA: TGTGCCACCAGCGGGCGACATCGAACTAATGAAAAACTGTTTTTT
J: TRBJ1-2; D: TRBD1; V: TRBV2; length: 15; size: once; CDR3: CASSAPTGGIYGYTF; DNA: TGTGCCAGCAGCGCCCCGACAGGGGGGATCTATGGCTACACCTTC
J: TRBJ2-7; D: TRBD2; V: TRBV5-1; length: 14; size: NA; CDR3: CASSYPTGGDEQYF; DNA: TGCGCCAGCAGCTACCCCACCGGGGGGGACGAGCAGTACTTC
J: TRBJ2-7; D: NA; V: TRBV27; length: 14; size: few; CDR3: CASKRTDSSYEQYF; DNA: TGTGCCAGCAAACGGACCGACTCCTCCTACGAGCAGTACTTC
J: TRBJ2-7; D: NA; V: TRBV7-2; length: 16; size: few; CDR3: CASSPRTARNSYEQYF; DNA: TGTGCCAGCAGCCCAAGGACAGCCCGGAACTCCTACGAGCAGTACTTC
J: TRBJ2-1; D: TRBD2; V: TRBV6-1; length: 15; size: NA; CDR3: CASRPRGGSYNEQFF; DNA: TGTGCCAGCAGGCCACGGGGGGGCTCCTACAATGAGCAGTTCTTC